These T cell receptor beta chains were read from a single sample in a study of spatial heterogeneity in lung cancer. TCRdb itself ran the 5' RACE reads through MiXCR, one entry per CDR3 protein. Of about 1,100 distinct CDR3 sequences in the sample, around 18% were seen once. The sample here was lung tumor tissue, taken at surgery. The receptors were gathered from a male donor with early-stage non-small cell lung cancer. Both conserved end residues are part of each CDR3. The D gene is left open where the match is weak. Clone sizes are given selectively: once, few, many, or a class where the clone is expanded.

cdr3_nt cdr3_aa d_call j_call v_call clone_size
TGTGCCAGCAGCCAAGGACAGGGGCGCCGGGACACTGAAGCTTTCTTT CASSQGQGRRDTEAFF TRBD1 TRBJ1-1 TRBV7-9 large
TGCAGCGTTGAGGGACAGGGGGCGCGTAACACTGAAGCTTTCTTT CSVEGQGARNTEAFF TRBD1 TRBJ1-1 TRBV29-1 large
TGTGCCAGCAGTCATCCAGGGAAACGGACCGGGGAGCTGTTTTTT CASSHPGKRTGELFF NA TRBJ2-2 TRBV12-3/TRBV12-4 medium-sized
TGTGCCAGCAGCTCCGGGACCTATGGCTACACCTTC CASSSGTYGYTF NA TRBJ1-2 TRBV11-2 medium-sized
TGTGCCAGCAGCAGAGACTGGGATCAGCCCCAGCATTTT CASSRDWDQPQHF NA TRBJ1-5 TRBV7-9 medium-sized
TGTGCCAGCAGTTCGTTTAAGGGACAGGGGGAAGGAGAGACCCAGTACTTC CASSSFKGQGEGETQYF TRBD1 TRBJ2-5 TRBV27 few
TGCAGTGCTCCACTTAGCGGGGGACTAGATACGCAGTATTTT CSAPLSGGLDTQYF TRBD2 TRBJ2-3 TRBV20-1 NA
TGTGCCAGCAGTTACACCGGGGTTGCGCCCAGCTCCTACAATGAGCAGTTCTTC CASSYTGVAPSSYNEQFF NA TRBJ2-1 TRBV6-5 NA
TGTGCCAGCAGCCAGGGACAGGGACTAAGTGCTTTCTTT CASSQGQGLSAFF TRBD1 TRBJ1-1 TRBV14 medium-sized
TGTGCCAGTAGTGGGACAGAGGCGAACACTGAAGCTTTCTTT CASSGTEANTEAFF TRBD1 TRBJ1-1 TRBV19 medium-sized
TGTGCCAGCAGTTACGGGGGGGGACCCTACGAGCAGTACTTC CASSYGGGPYEQYF TRBD2 TRBJ2-7 TRBV6-6 NA
TGTGCCAGTAATTACCAAGAGACCCAGTACTTC CASNYQETQYF NA TRBJ2-5 TRBV19 NA
TGCAGTGCTAGCCCCTTTGGGTCCTGGGGAACAGATACGCAGTATTTT CSASPFGSWGTDTQYF NA TRBJ2-3 TRBV20-1 NA
TGTGCCAGCCTACAGGACGGGGTAAGGTACGAGCAGTACTTC CASLQDGVRYEQYF NA TRBJ2-7 TRBV6-2/TRBV6-3 medium-sized
TGTGCCAGCACCCCCTCTGGGACTTTAACAGATACGCAGTATTTT CASTPSGTLTDTQYF NA TRBJ2-3 TRBV7-3 medium-sized
TGCAGCGTTGCCAGGGGTGCGGGTTCACCCCTCCACTTT CSVARGAGSPLHF NA TRBJ1-6 TRBV29-1 medium-sized
TGTGCCAGCTCACCACTAGCGGGAGTGGTAGACATTCAGTACTTC CASSPLAGVVDIQYF TRBD2 TRBJ2-4 TRBV18 NA
TGCAGCGTGGCAGGGGGCGCGGACTATGGCTACACCTTC CSVAGGADYGYTF TRBD1 TRBJ1-2 TRBV29-1 NA
TGTGCCAGCAGCTTACGTAATGAAAAACTGTTTTTT CASSLRNEKLFF NA TRBJ1-4 TRBV5-5 few
TGTGCCAGCAGCTTACCCCCTGGGACAGGGAGCAGACGCGAGCAGTACTTC CASSLPPGTGSRREQYF TRBD1 TRBJ2-7 TRBV7-2 NA
TGTGCCAGCAGTTCCAGTACCATCACCGGGGAGCTGTTTTTT CASSSSTITGELFF NA TRBJ2-2 TRBV28 few
TGTGCCAGCAGCCAAGCATCCACTCAAGGCTACACCTTC CASSQASTQGYTF NA TRBJ1-2 TRBV3-1 NA
TGCGCCAGCAGCTTGGGGGACAGGGTCCGAGAGACCCAGTACTTC CASSLGDRVRETQYF TRBD1 TRBJ2-5 TRBV5-1 medium-sized
TGTGCCAGCGTAGATCACGGGACCCAGTACTTC CASVDHGTQYF NA TRBJ2-5 TRBV6-5 once
TGTGCCAGCAGTCGGCGAGAAAACACTGAAGCTTTCTTT CASSRRENTEAFF NA TRBJ1-1 TRBV12-3/TRBV12-4 large
TGTGCCAGCAGCTGGGGGAACACTGAAGCTTTCTTT CASSWGNTEAFF NA TRBJ1-1 TRBV5-6 NA
TGCGCCAGCAGCGAGGGACTAGGCGGCAATGAGCAGTTCTTC CASSEGLGGNEQFF TRBD2 TRBJ2-1 TRBV5-1 medium-sized
TGTGCCAGCAGCCTCCTCCCCCGACAGCCCATGGAGTACTTC CASSLLPRQPMEYF NA TRBJ2-7 TRBV28 NA
TGCGCCAGCAGTGAGTCGAGGGTCCTTAATGAAAAACTGTTTTTT CASSESRVLNEKLFF NA TRBJ1-4 TRBV10-2 large
TGCAGTGCTAGAAGGGGGCCTAATGAAAAACTGTTTTTT CSARRGPNEKLFF TRBD1 TRBJ1-4 TRBV20-1 NA
TGTGGCAGCAGACGCACCGGGGACCGAATGTGGGACATTCAGTACTTC CGSRRTGDRMWDIQYF NA TRBJ2-4 TRBV27 NA
TGTGCCAGCAGCCAAGTACCCCTAGAGAATGAGCAGTTCTTC CASSQVPLENEQFF NA TRBJ2-1 TRBV14 medium-sized
TGTGCCAGCAGTTTTACTCAGTTCGGGACAGCGAACACTGAAGCTTTCTTT CASSFTQFGTANTEAFF TRBD1 TRBJ1-1 TRBV12-3/TRBV12-4 medium-sized
TGTGCCAGCAGTATGAACACTGAAGCTTTCTTT CASSMNTEAFF NA TRBJ1-1 TRBV25-1 large
TGTGCCAGCAGTTTAGGGGGGGCCTCTCTCACAGGGACCCAGTACTTC CASSLGGASLTGTQYF NA TRBJ2-5 TRBV28 large
TGTGCCAGCAGCCGACCACAGAATGAGCAGTTCTTC CASSRPQNEQFF NA TRBJ2-1 TRBV12-3/TRBV12-4 NA
TGTGCCAGCAGCCTCACCGACGGAGCCTACGAGCAGTACTTC CASSLTDGAYEQYF NA TRBJ2-7 TRBV11-2 few
TGTGCCAGCAAGGGTGGGACAGGAAATAATTCACCCCTCCACTTT CASKGGTGNNSPLHF TRBD1 TRBJ1-6 TRBV2 NA
TGCAGCGTTGATAAACCCTCCTTTGGCGGGCCGGGCCTAGATACGCAGTATTTT CSVDKPSFGGPGLDTQYF NA TRBJ2-3 TRBV29-1 medium-sized
TGTGCCAGCTCACCAGGGGGCACAGATACGCAGTATTTT CASSPGGTDTQYF NA TRBJ2-3 TRBV18 NA
TGCAGCGGCCGGGACTATTCTAAGAACACCGGGGAGCTGTTTTTT CSGRDYSKNTGELFF TRBD2 TRBJ2-2 TRBV29-1 few
TGTGCCTGGATGGATCTAGCGGTCTACGAGCAGTACTTC CAWMDLAVYEQYF TRBD2 TRBJ2-7 TRBV30 few
TGCAGCGCCTCCGAGGGGTCTGGTCCTAATGAAAAACTGTTTTTT CSASEGSGPNEKLFF NA TRBJ1-4 TRBV29-1 large
TGTGCCAGCTCACCAGACAGGGGCTCCGAGCAGTACTTC CASSPDRGSEQYF TRBD1 TRBJ2-7 TRBV18 large